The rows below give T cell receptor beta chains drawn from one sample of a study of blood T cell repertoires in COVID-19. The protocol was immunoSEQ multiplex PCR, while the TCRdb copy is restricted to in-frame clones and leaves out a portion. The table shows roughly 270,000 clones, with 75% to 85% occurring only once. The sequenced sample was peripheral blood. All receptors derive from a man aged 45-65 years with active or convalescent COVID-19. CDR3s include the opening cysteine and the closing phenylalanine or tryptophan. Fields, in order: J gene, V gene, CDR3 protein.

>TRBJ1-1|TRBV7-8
CASSPRTGVNTEAFF
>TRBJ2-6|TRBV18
CASSPGTGISGANVLTF
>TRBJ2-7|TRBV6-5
CASSFVGQKQYF
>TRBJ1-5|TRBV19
CASHDRTSNQPQHF
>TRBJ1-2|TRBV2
CARRQGNGYTF
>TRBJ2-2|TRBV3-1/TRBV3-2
CASSLDRGWAGELFF
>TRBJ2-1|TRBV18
CASHTSGADNEQFF
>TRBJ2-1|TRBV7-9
CASSVLGSLGGQPNNEQFF
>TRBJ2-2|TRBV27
CASRALFSSNTGELFF
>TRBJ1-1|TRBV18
CASSPDRGQIAFF
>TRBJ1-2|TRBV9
CASTPGQGNYGYTF
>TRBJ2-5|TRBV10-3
CAISELRTNQETQYF
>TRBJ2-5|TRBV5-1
CASSFGTGGEKTQYF
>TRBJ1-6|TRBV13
CASSSGDRRGYSPLHF
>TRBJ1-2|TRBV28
CASSFPSSKGEYGYTF
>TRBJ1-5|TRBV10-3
CAGGVNGQPQHF
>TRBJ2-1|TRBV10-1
CASIKGTSGKVEQFF
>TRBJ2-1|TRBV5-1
CASYPQGAAYNEQFF
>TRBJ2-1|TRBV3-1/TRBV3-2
CASSDTPSGSRHEQFF
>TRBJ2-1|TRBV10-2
CASSVGEDSYNEQFF
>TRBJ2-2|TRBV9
CASSVFSGTRNTGELFF
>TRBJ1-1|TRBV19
CASSGGRENTEAFF
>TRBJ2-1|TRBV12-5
CATSSGGYNEQFF
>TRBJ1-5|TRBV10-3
CAATATLDQPQHF
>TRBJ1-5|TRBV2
CASKGQGIDQPQHF
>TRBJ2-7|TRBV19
CASSIYRGSYEQYF
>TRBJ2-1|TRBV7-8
CASSLTSGSTPFF
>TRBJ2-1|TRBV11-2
CASSTLRGRGTSDYNEQFF
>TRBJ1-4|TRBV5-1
CASSPDTPATEKLFF
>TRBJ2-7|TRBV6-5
CASSYSTNYYEQYF
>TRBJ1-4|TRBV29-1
CSAQGTGEGEKLFF